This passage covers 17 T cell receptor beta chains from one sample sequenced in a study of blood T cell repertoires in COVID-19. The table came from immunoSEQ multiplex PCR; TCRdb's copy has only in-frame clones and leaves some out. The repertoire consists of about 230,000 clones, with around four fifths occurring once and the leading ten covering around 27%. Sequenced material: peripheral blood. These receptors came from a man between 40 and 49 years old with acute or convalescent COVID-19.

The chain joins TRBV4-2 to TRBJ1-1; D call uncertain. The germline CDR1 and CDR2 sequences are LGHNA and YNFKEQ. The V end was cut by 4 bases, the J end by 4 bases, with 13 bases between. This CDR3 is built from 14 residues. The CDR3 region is CASSLLHRGTEAFF. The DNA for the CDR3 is TGTGCCAGCAGCCTCCTCCACCGGGGCACTGAAGCTTTCTTT.

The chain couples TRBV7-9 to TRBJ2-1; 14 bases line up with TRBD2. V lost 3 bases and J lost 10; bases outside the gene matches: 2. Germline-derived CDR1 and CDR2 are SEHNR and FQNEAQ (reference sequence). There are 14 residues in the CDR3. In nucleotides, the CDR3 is TGTGCCAGCAGCTTGGGACTAGCGGGAGAAGAGCAGTTCTTC. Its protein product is CASSLGLAGEEQFF.

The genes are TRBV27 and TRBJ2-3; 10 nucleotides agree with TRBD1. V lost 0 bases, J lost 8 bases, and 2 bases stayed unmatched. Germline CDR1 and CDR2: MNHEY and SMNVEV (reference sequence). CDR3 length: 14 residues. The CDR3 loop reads CASSLSWDRGTQYF. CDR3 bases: TGTGCCAGCAGTTTATCATGGGACAGGGGTACGCAGTATTTT.

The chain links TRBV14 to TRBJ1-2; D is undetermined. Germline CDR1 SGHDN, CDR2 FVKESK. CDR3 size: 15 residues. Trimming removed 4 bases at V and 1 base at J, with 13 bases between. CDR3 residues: CASSPLTGFNYGYTF. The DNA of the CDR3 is TGTGCCAGCAGCCCGTTGACGGGGTTTAACTATGGCTACACCTTC.

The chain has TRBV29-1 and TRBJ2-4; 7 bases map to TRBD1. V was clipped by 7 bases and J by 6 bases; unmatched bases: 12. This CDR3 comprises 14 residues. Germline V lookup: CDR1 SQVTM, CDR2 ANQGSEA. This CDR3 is CSAQQGRRGNIQYF. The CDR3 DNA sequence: TGCAGCGCGCAACAGGGGCGGCGAGGAAACATTCAGTACTTC.

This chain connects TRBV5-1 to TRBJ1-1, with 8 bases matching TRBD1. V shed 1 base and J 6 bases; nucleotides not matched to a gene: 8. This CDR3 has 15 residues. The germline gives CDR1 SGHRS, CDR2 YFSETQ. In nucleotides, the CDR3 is TGCGCCAGCAGCTTGAGAGGACAGGGAATCTCTGAAGCTTTCTTT. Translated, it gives CASSLRGQGISEAFF.

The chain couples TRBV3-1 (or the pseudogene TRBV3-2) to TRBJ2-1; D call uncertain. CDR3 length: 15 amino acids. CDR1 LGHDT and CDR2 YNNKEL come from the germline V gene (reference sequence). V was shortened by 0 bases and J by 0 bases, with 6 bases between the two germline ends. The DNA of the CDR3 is TGTGCCAGCAGCCAAGATCTCAGCTCCTACAATGAGCAGTTCTTC. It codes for CASSQDLSSYNEQFF.

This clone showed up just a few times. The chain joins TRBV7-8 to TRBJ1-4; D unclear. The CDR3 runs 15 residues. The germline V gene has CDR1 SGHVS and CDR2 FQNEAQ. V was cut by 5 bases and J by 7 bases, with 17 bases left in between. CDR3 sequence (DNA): TGTGCCAGCAGCCGAGGACGGGTCGGCGGTGAAAAACTGTTTTTT. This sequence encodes CASSRGRVGGEKLFF.

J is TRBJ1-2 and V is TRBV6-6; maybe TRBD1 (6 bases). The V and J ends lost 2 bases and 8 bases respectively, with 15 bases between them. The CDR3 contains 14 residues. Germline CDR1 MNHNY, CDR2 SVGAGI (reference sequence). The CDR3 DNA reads TGTGCCAGCAGTTACACGCAGGGGATGGGAGGCTACACCTTC. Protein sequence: CASSYTQGMGGYTF.

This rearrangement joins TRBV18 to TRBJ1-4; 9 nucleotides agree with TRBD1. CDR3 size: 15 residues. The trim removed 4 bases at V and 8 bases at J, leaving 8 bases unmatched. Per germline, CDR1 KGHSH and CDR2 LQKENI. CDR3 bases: TGTGCCAGCTCACTGCGGACAGGGGAAAACGAAAAACTGTTTTTT. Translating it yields CASSLRTGENEKLFF.

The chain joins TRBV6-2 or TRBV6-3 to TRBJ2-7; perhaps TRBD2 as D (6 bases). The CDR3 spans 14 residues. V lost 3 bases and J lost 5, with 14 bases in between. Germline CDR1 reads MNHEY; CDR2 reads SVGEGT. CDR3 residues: CASSYNSGWDEQYF. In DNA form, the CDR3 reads TGTGCCAGCAGTTATAATAGCGGCTGGGACGAGCAGTACTTC.

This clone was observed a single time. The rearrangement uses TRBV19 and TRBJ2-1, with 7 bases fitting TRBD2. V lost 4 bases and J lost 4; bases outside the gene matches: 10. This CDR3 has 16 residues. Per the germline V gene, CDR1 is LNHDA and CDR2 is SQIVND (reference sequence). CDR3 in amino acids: CASSRPGTTKYNEQFF. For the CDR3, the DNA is TGTGCCAGTAGTAGGCCTGGGACTACAAAATACAATGAGCAGTTCTTC.

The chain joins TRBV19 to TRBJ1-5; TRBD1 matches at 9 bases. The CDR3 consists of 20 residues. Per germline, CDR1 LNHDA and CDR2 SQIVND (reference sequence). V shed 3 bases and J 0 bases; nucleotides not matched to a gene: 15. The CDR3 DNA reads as TGTGCCAGTAGTATCGGAAGCGGTAGGACAGGGGATCTTAGCAATCAGCCCCAGCATTTT. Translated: CASSIGSGRTGDLSNQPQHF.

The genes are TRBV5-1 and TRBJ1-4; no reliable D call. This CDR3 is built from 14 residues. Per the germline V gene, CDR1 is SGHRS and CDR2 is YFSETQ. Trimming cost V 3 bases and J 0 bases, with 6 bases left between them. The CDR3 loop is CASSWAATNEKLFF. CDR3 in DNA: TGCGCCAGCAGCTGGGCCGCAACTAATGAAAAACTGTTTTTT.

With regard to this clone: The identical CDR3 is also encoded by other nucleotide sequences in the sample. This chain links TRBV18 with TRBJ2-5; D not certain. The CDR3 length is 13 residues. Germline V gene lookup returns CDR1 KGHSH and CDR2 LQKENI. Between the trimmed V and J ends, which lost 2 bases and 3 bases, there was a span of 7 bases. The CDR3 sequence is CASSPGQEETQYF. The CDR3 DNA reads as TGTGCCAGCTCACCAGGGCAGGAAGAGACCCAGTACTTC.

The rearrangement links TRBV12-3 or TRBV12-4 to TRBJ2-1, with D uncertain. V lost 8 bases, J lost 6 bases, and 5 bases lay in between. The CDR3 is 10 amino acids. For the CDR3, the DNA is TGTGCCAGCGGCAGCAATGAGCAGTTCTTC. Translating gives CASGSNEQFF.

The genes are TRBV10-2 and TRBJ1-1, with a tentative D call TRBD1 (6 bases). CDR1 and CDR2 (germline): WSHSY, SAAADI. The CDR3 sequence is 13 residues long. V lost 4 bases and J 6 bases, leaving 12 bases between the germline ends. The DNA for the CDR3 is TGCGCCAGCAGTGTAACAGGGCTATCTGAAGCTTTCTTT. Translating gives CASSVTGLSEAFF.